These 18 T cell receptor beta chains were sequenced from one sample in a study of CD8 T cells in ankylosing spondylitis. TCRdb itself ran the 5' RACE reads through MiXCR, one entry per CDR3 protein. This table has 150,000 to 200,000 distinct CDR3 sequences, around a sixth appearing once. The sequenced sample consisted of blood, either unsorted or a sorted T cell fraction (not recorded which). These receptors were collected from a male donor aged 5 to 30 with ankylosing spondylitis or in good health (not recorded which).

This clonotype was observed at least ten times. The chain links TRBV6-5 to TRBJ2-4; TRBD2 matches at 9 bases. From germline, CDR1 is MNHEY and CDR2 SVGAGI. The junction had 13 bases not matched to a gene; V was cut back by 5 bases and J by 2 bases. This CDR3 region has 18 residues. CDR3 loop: CASSQAGGSFGTKNIQYF. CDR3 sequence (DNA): TGTGCCAGCAGTCAAGCGGGAGGTAGCTTTGGGACCAAAAACATTCAGTACTTC.

CDR3 amino acids: CASSTVKSPAYNEQFF. CDR3 DNA: TGTGCCAGCAGTACCGTTAAGAGCCCAGCCTACAATGAGCAGTTCTTC. This chain uses TRBV6-2 or TRBV6-3 with TRBJ2-1; D is ambiguous. Germline CDR1 is MNHEY and CDR2 is SVGEGT. V gave up 5 bases and J gave up 2 bases, with 16 bases separating them. CDR3 length equals 16 residues.

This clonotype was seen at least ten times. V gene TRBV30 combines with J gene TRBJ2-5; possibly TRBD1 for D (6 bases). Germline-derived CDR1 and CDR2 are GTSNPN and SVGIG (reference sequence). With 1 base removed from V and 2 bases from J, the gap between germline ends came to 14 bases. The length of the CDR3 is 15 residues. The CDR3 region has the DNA TGTGCCTGGAGTGAAACAGGGAGACGGCAAGAGACCCAGTACTTC. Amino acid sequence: CAWSETGRRQETQYF.

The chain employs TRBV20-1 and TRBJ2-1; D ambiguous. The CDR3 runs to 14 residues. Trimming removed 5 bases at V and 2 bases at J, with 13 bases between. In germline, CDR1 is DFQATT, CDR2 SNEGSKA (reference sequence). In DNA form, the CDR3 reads TGCAGTGCTCCGTCAAAAGTAACCTACAATGAGCAGTTCTTC. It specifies CSAPSKVTYNEQFF.

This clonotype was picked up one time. The CDR3 DNA reads as TGTGCCAGCAGTGAACCAGGGAGAGGAATTCAGCCCCAGCATTTT. It codes for CASSEPGRGIQPQHF. The chain couples TRBV6-1 to TRBJ1-5, with D possibly being TRBD1 (5 bases). The CDR3 extends over 15 amino acids. The germline gives CDR1 MNHNS, CDR2 SASEGT. Trimming took off 2 bases at V and 6 bases at J, with 14 bases between the two ends.

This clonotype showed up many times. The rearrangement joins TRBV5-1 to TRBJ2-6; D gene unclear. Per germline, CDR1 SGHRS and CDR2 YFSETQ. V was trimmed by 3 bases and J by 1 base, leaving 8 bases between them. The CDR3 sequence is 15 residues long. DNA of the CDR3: TGCGCCAGCAGCTCAGGACCTTCTGGGGCCAACGTCCTGACTTTC. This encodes CASSSGPSGANVLTF.

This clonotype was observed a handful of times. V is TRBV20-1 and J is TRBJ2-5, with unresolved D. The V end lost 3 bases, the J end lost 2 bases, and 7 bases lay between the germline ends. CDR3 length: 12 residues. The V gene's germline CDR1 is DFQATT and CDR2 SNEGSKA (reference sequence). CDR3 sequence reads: CSASTVQETQYF. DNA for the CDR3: TGCAGTGCTAGTACGGTACAAGAGACCCAGTACTTC.

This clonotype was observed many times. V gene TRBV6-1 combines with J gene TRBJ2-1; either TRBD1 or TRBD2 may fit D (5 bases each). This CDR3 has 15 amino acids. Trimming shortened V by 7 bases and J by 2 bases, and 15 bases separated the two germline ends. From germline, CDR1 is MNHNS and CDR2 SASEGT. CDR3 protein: CASMNEVGAYNEQFF. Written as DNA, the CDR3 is TGTGCCAGCATGAATGAGGTGGGGGCCTACAATGAGCAGTTCTTC.

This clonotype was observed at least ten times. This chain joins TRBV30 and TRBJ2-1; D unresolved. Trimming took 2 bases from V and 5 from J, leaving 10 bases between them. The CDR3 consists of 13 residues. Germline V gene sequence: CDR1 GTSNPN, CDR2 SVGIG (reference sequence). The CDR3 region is CAWSPRANNEQFF. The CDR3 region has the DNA TGTGCCTGGAGTCCCCGAGCGAACAATGAGCAGTTCTTC.

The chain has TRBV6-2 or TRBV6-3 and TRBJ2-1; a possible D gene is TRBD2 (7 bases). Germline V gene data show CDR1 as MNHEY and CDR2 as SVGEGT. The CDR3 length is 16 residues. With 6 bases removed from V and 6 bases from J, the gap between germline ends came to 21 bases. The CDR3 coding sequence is TGTGCCAGCAGACCGAGGTCGGGGAGGGGGGGCAATGAGCAGTTCTTC. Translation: CASRPRSGRGGNEQFF.

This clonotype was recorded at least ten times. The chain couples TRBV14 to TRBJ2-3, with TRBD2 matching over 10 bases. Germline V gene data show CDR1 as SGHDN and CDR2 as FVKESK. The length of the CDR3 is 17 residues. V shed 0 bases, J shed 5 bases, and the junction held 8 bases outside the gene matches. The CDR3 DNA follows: TGTGCCAGCAGCCAAGACTTCCTAGCGGGAGCGGGAGATACGCAGTATTTT. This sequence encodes CASSQDFLAGAGDTQYF.

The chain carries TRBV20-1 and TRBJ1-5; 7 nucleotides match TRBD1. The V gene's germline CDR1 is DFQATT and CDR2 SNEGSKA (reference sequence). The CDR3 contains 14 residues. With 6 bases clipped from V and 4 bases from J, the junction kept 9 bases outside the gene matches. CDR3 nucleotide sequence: TGCAGTGCCCCTGCAGCAGGGGGGAATCAGCCCCAGCATTTT. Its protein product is CSAPAAGGNQPQHF.

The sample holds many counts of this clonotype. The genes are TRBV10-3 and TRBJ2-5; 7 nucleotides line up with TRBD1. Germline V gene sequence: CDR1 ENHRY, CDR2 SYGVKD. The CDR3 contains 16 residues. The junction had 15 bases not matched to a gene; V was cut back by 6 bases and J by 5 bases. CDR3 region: CAISARQGGASETQYF. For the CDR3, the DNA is TGTGCCATCAGCGCCCGACAGGGTGGGGCTTCGGAGACCCAGTACTTC.

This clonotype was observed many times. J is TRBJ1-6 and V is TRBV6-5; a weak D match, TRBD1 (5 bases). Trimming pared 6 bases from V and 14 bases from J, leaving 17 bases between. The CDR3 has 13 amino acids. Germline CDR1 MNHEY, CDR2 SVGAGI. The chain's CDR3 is CASRRAGGRSLHF. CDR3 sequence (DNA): TGTGCCAGCAGAAGAGCGGGGGGTAGGTCCCTCCACTTT.

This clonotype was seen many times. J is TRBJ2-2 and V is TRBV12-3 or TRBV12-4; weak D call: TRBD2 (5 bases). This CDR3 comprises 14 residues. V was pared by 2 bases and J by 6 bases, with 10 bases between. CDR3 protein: CASSLFWGAGELFF. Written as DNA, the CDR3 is TGTGCCAGCAGTTTATTCTGGGGAGCCGGGGAGCTGTTTTTT.

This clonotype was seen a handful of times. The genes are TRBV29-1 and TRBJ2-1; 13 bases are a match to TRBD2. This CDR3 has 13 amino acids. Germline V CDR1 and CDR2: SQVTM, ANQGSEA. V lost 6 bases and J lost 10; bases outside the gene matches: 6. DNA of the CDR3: TGCAGCGTACTAGCGGGAGGGGATGGAGAGCAGTTCTTC. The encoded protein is CSVLAGGDGEQFF.

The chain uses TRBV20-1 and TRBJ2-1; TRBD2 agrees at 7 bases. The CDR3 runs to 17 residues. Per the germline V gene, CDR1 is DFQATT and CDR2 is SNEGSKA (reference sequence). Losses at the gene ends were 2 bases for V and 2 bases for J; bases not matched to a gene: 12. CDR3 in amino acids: CSARLGGSASAYNEQFF. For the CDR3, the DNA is TGCAGTGCTAGACTCGGCGGGAGCGCCTCGGCCTACAATGAGCAGTTCTTC.

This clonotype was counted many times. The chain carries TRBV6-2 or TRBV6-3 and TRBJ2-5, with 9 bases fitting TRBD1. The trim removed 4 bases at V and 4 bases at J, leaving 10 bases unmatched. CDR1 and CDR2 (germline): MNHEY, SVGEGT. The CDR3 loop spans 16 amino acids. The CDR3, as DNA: TGTGCCAGCAGTTCGGACAGGGGAAGTTTTTCAGAGACCCAGTACTTC. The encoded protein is CASSSDRGSFSETQYF.